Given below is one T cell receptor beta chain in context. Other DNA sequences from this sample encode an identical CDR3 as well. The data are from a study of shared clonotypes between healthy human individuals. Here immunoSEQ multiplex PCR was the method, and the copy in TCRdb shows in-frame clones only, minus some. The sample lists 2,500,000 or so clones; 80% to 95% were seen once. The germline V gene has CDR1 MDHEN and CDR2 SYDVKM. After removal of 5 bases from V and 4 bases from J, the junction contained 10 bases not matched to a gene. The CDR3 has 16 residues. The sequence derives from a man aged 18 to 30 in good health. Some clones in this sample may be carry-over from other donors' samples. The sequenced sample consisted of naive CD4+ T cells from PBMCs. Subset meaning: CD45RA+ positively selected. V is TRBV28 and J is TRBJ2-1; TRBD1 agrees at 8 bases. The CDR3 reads CASSPLGQGRYNEQFF. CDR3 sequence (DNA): TGTGCCAGCAGTCCCCTTGGACAGGGAAGATACAATGAGCAGTTCTTC.